These 13 T cell receptor beta chains originate from one sample sequenced in a study of human T cells and chemical hapten exposure. One entry per CDR3 protein results from TCRdb running MiXCR on the RACE reads. The table lists tens of thousands of distinct CDR3 sequences, 11% of them singletons. Time point denoted: patch test 3, about 24 weeks after DPC sensitization. Treatment meaning: therapeutic diphenylcyclopropenone sensitization with weekly scalp DPC. This specimen was whole blood, taken in connection with sensitization to the hapten diphenylcyclopropenone (DPC). The receptor source for this set is a woman aged 50 to 60 with alopecia areata. Some clones in this sample may be carry-over from other donors' samples.

CDR3 in amino acids: CASSYRPPPRVDYGYTF. The CDR3 DNA follows: TGTGCCAGCAGTTACCGCCCGCCCCCACGGGTCGACTATGGCTACACCTTC. This rearrangement joins TRBV6-2 or TRBV6-3 to TRBJ1-2; D gene unclear. V shed 2 bases and J shed 3 bases, with 19 bases lying between them. The CDR3 extends over 17 amino acids. The germline gives CDR1 MNHEY, CDR2 SVGEGT.

This clonotype has more than one count but fewer than ten. This chain joins TRBV7-2 and TRBJ2-5, with D possibly matching TRBD1 (5 bases). Deletions cut 2 bases from V and 2 bases from J, with 9 bases between. This CDR3 is built from 14 residues. The V gene's germline CDR1 is SGHTA and CDR2 FQGNSA. CDR3 bases: TGTGCCAGCAGCTTACAGGGCGCACAAGAGACCCAGTACTTC. Translation gives CASSLQGAQETQYF.

The chain couples TRBV9 to TRBJ2-7; TRBD2 agrees at 9 bases. V gave up 3 bases and J gave up 4 bases; unmatched junction bases: 8. The CDR3 is 15 residues long. Per germline, CDR1 SGDLS and CDR2 YYNGEE. The CDR3 DNA is TGTGCCAGCAGCGAGTGGAGCGGGAGGCCATACGAGCAGTACTTC. This codes for CASSEWSGRPYEQYF.

This clonotype was found many times. This sequence joins TRBV29-1 and TRBJ2-3; no clear D. Per germline, CDR1 SQVTM and CDR2 ANQGSEA. The CDR3 contains 12 residues. V was clipped by 3 bases and J by 7 bases, with 11 bases between them. The CDR3 is CSVDTGVYTQYF. CDR3 coding DNA: TGCAGCGTTGACACCGGCGTATATACGCAGTATTTT.

The sample holds a few counts of this clonotype. The chain recombines TRBV10-2 with TRBJ1-6; no clear D. The germline V gene encodes CDR1 WSHSY and CDR2 SAAADI. This CDR3 comprises 15 residues. V lost 7 bases to trimming and J lost 7 bases, with 17 bases between them. The CDR3 bases are TGCGCCAGCACGGGAGGGAGATCTAGGAATTCACCCCTCCACTTT. Amino acid sequence: CASTGGRSRNSPLHF.

This clonotype was observed many times. The chain joins TRBV12-5 to TRBJ2-1; D is ambiguous. The ends were cut back, 7 bases at V and 3 bases at J, with 7 bases in the middle. CDR3 size: 12 residues. From germline, CDR1 is LGHNT and CDR2 FRNRAP. CDR3 in DNA: TGTGCTAGTGCGTGGGACTACAATGAGCAGTTCTTC. Its protein is CASAWDYNEQFF.

This clonotype has only a few counts. The chain employs TRBV12-3 or TRBV12-4 and TRBJ2-7; the D gene could be TRBD1 or TRBD2 (6 bases each). The CDR3 is 11 amino acids. V was shortened by 5 bases and J by 9 bases, with 11 bases between the two germline ends. The CDR3 nucleotides read TGTGCCAGCAGTAGGGGGGTCGGGCAGTACTTC. It specifies CASSRGVGQYF.

This clonotype occurred many times. This chain connects TRBV5-1 to TRBJ1-1; D is possibly TRBD1 (5 bases). V lost 4 bases and J 1 base, leaving 17 bases between the germline ends. The CDR3 sequence is 16 residues long. Germline loops: CDR1 SGHRS, CDR2 YFSETQ. CDR3 coding DNA: TGCGCCAGCAGCCCTCAACCGACAGAAAAGAACACTGAAGCTTTCTTT. It encodes CASSPQPTEKNTEAFF.

CDR3 nucleotides: TGTGCCAGCAGCTTAGTACAGGGGGACTATGGCTACACCTTC. Translating gives CASSLVQGDYGYTF. This chain joins TRBV11-2 and TRBJ1-2, with 8 bases matching TRBD1. Germline CDR1 SGHAT, CDR2 FQNNGV. The trim removed 1 base at V and 3 bases at J, leaving 1 base unmatched. CDR3 length equals 14 residues.

This clonotype was counted many times. This chain connects TRBV7-8 to TRBJ2-5, with 9 bases fitting TRBD1. With V trimmed by 1 base and J by 5 bases, 14 bases remained unmatched. Germline V gene data show CDR1 as SGHVS and CDR2 as FQNEAQ. There are 18 residues in the CDR3. CDR3 in DNA: TGTGCCAGCAGCTTAGAGGGACAGGGTAGGATCGGTTGGGAGACCCAGTACTTC. Its protein product is CASSLEGQGRIGWETQYF.

This chain connects TRBV6-5 to TRBJ2-7; D is perhaps TRBD1 (6 bases). Trimming took off 0 bases at V and 2 bases at J, with 11 bases between the two ends. The V gene's germline CDR1 is MNHEY and CDR2 SVGAGI. There are 15 residues in the CDR3. Here the CDR3 reads CASSYSKTGTYEQYF. The CDR3 DNA reads TGTGCCAGCAGTTACTCGAAGACAGGTACCTACGAGCAGTACTTC.

This clonotype was counted a few times. This chain joins TRBV5-1 and TRBJ2-5, with a weak D call TRBD1 (5 bases). This CDR3 contains 15 residues. V was cut by 0 bases and J by 2 bases, with 11 bases left in between. Germline lookup yields CDR1 SGHRS and CDR2 YFSETQ. CDR3 loop: CASSLEGLPQETQYF. For the CDR3, the DNA is TGCGCCAGCAGCTTGGAGGGGTTACCACAAGAGACCCAGTACTTC.

This clonotype was recorded a few times. CDR3 DNA: TGTGCCAGCCAGGGGGCAGGCAATCAGCCCCAGCATTTT. Translation: CASQGAGNQPQHF. V usage is TRBV28 and J usage is TRBJ1-5; 8 bases are a match to TRBD1. The J segment lost 2 bases and the V segment lost 8 bases, leaving 2 bases of the junction unmatched. The CDR3 is 13 residues long. Germline V gives CDR1 MDHEN, CDR2 SYDVKM.